The entry that follows covers one TCR beta chain sequence. The germline V gene encodes CDR1 LNHDA and CDR2 SQIVND (reference sequence). V gave up 5 bases and J gave up 5 bases, with 13 bases separating them. This CDR3 is 13 amino acids long. The data were taken from a study of blood T cell repertoires in COVID-19. Whole-study context: COVID-19 samples, acute and convalescent, were from the United States, Italy and Spain.

TCRdb keeps only in-frame clones here, not all; method: immunoSEQ multiplex PCR. Of 160,000 or so clones listed, 82% are singletons. The gene calls are TRBV19 and TRBJ2-7, with D hard to call. Specimen: peripheral blood. The source is a woman in her 70s with acute or convalescent COVID-19. CDR3 protein: CASSVGILNEQYF. The CDR3 DNA reads as TGTGCCAGTAGTGTAGGAATACTAAACGAGCAGTACTTC.